This T cell receptor beta chain stems from a study of OX40 agonist ivuxolimab in advanced cancers. Study results and limitations: Low normalized T-cell clonal expansion was additionally recorded for some nonresponders.

Trimming took 7 bases from V and 8 from J; bases not matched to a gene: 22. Germline values: CDR1 MNHEY, CDR2 SMNVEV (reference sequence). The length of the CDR3 is 19 residues. In the case of this clone: The target antigen is unknown.

The method was immunoSEQ multiplex PCR; TCRdb's version includes in-frame clones alone and lacks a portion of them. The data contain around 60,000 clones, approximately 80% of them seen just once; the ten biggest clones take up approximately 1.9%. The chain combines TRBV27 with TRBJ2-1; 11 bases align to TRBD2. The sample was CD4+ or CD8+ T cells sorted from blood, taken in a trial of the OX40 agonist ivuxolimab. This clonotype originated in an adult with an advanced solid tumor such as melanoma, head and neck, liver or kidney cancer. The CDR3 sequence is CASIGLKSGMASGRHEQFF. The DNA for the CDR3 is TGTGCCAGCATAGGACTCAAGTCAGGGATGGCTAGCGGGAGGCATGAGCAGTTCTTC.